These T cell receptor beta chains were read from a single sample in a study of identical twins. TCRdb fed the 5' RACE reads into MiXCR, producing one record per CDR3 protein. The sample shows around 200,000 distinct CDR3 sequences, roughly 9.4% of them seen only once. Material: memory (CD45RO+) T cells sorted from blood. The receptors originated from a woman between 18 and 29 years old in good health. Each CDR3 is given with its conserved first and last residue. A D gene is named only where the DNA matches it firmly. Where a row states a size, it is once, few, many or the class of an expanded clone; other rows omit it.

CDR3aa,CDR3nt,v_gene,abundance,j_gene,d_gene
CASSPTGYRLEPQYF,TGTGCCAGCAGTCCAACAGGGTACCGCCTGGAGCCCCAGTACTTC,TRBV7-7,many,TRBJ2-5,-
CASSLGQLYEQYF,TGTGCCAGCAGCTTGGGGCAGCTCTACGAGCAGTACTTC,TRBV5-6,-,TRBJ2-7,-
CASSLRGGAGYNEQFF,TGTGCCAGCAGCTTAAGAGGCGGGGCAGGATACAATGAGCAGTTCTTC,TRBV7-3,-,TRBJ2-1,-
CASQKGQEFGEQFF,TGTGCCAGCCAAAAGGGACAGGAGTTCGGTGAGCAGTTCTTC,TRBV6-2/TRBV6-3,many,TRBJ2-1,TRBD1
CASSRRAGSKIKDYGYTF,TGTGCCAGCAGTAGAAGGGCGGGCTCAAAGATAAAGGACTATGGCTACACCTTC,TRBV6-1,few,TRBJ1-2,-
CASSELHLNYGYTF,TGTGCCAGCAGTGAACTACACCTCAACTATGGCTACACCTTC,TRBV2,many,TRBJ1-2,-
CSAPRRERGYNEQFF,TGCAGTGCCCCGCGGCGGGAGAGGGGCTACAATGAGCAGTTCTTC,TRBV20-1,many,TRBJ2-1,TRBD2
CASSLSPKAVNTEAFF,TGTGCCAGCAGTTTATCGCCGAAGGCGGTGAACACTGAAGCTTTCTTT,TRBV27,few,TRBJ1-1,-
CSAVGVRVDQPQHF,TGCAGTGCAGTGGGGGTGAGGGTGGATCAGCCCCAGCATTTT,TRBV20-1,-,TRBJ1-5,-
CASSPLWSEQYF,TGTGCCAGCAGTCCCCTTTGGAGCGAGCAGTACTTC,TRBV12-3/TRBV12-4,many,TRBJ2-7,-
CASSLEALNLGQYF,TGTGCCAGCAGCTTAGAGGCGTTGAATTTAGGGCAGTACTTC,TRBV11-2,-,TRBJ2-7,-
CASSSAATGYTF,TGTGCCAGCAGCTCAGCGGCCACAGGCTACACCTTC,TRBV7-8,-,TRBJ1-2,-
CASSPTDANQPQHF,TGCGCCAGCAGCCCCACGGACGCTAATCAGCCCCAGCATTTT,TRBV5-1,few,TRBJ1-5,-
CASSYSGGHRNTEAFF,TGTGCCAGCAGTTACTCGGGGGGACACAGAAACACTGAAGCTTTCTTT,TRBV6-5,-,TRBJ1-1,-
CASRRRSGANVLTF,TGTGCCAGCAGACGGAGGTCTGGGGCCAACGTCCTGACTTTC,TRBV5-6,few,TRBJ2-6,-
CASSVELAGGTETQYF,TGTGCCAGCAGCGTAGAACTAGCGGGGGGGACAGAGACCCAGTACTTC,TRBV9,few,TRBJ2-5,TRBD2
CSAVTGQTTDTQYF,TGCAGTGCCGTCACGGGACAGACCACAGATACGCAGTATTTT,TRBV20-1,-,TRBJ2-3,TRBD1
CASSLEGGGSQHF,TGCGCCAGCAGCTTGGAAGGGGGCGGGTCCCAGCATTTT,TRBV5-1,few,TRBJ1-5,TRBD1
CASSESTSTDTQYF,TGTGCCAGCAGCGAAAGCACTAGCACAGATACGCAGTATTTT,TRBV9,-,TRBJ2-3,-
CAGRGSGSGSTDTQYF,TGTGCCGGCCGGGGGAGCGGGAGCGGAAGCACAGATACGCAGTATTTT,TRBV6-2/TRBV6-3,-,TRBJ2-3,TRBD2
CSAKGVGLANYEQYF,TGCAGTGCTAAAGGGGTGGGACTAGCCAACTACGAGCAGTACTTC,TRBV20-1,-,TRBJ2-7,TRBD2
CASSQEHRGAFF,TGTGCCAGCAGCCAAGAACATAGGGGAGCTTTCTTT,TRBV11-2,few,TRBJ1-1,-
CASSLALEYELYF,TGTGCCAGCAGCTTAGCCTTGGAGTACGAGCTGTACTTC,TRBV11-2,many,TRBJ2-7,-
CAISDLNEQFF,TGTGCCATCAGTGATTTAAATGAGCAGTTCTTC,TRBV10-3,-,TRBJ2-1,-
CASSETPSGTEAFF,TGTGCCAGCAGCGAGACCCCTTCCGGGACTGAAGCTTTCTTT,TRBV9,-,TRBJ1-1,-
CASSQEAGPAEAFF,TGCGCCAGCAGCCAAGAAGCGGGGCCAGCTGAAGCTTTCTTT,TRBV4-3,-,TRBJ1-1,-
CSAGRTNTEAFF,TGCAGTGCAGGACGGACGAACACTGAAGCTTTCTTT,TRBV20-1,many,TRBJ1-1,-
CASSLSGDTEAFF,TGTGCCAGCAGTTTATCAGGGGACACTGAAGCTTTCTTT,TRBV5-1,many,TRBJ1-1,-
CASSLIAGGPDTQYF,TGTGCCAGCAGCTTAATAGCGGGAGGGCCCGATACGCAGTATTTT,TRBV7-2,few,TRBJ2-3,TRBD2
CASSPPGLTGELFF,TGTGCCAGCTCACCCCCGGGCCTTACCGGGGAGCTGTTTTTT,TRBV18,few,TRBJ2-2,-
CASSSSVNTADTQYF,TGCGCCAGCAGCAGTAGCGTGAATACCGCAGATACGCAGTATTTT,TRBV5-1,-,TRBJ2-3,-
CASSLGRTSYEQYF,TGTGCCAGCAGCTTAGGGAGAACCTCCTACGAGCAGTACTTC,TRBV7-2,-,TRBJ2-7,-
CAWSLRGNGEKLFF,TGTGCCTGGAGCCTCCGGGGGAATGGCGAAAAACTGTTTTTT,TRBV30,-,TRBJ1-4,-
CASSRTGIRETQYF,TGTGCCAGCAGCCGTACGGGGATTCGGGAGACCCAGTACTTC,TRBV13,-,TRBJ2-5,-
CASSLRGIKPYNEQFF,TGTGCCAGCAGCTTAAGGGGCATAAAACCATACAATGAGCAGTTCTTC,TRBV7-3,-,TRBJ2-1,-
CASSYSSGGRSGNTIYF,TGTGCCAGCAGTTACTCAAGTGGCGGCCGCTCTGGAAACACCATATATTTT,TRBV6-5,-,TRBJ1-3,-
CASSLAAGLNYEQYF,TGCGCCAGCAGCTTGGCCGCAGGGCTTAACTACGAGCAGTACTTC,TRBV5-1,few,TRBJ2-7,-
CASSPGGETEAFF,TGTGCCAGCAGCCCTGGGGGGGAAACTGAAGCTTTCTTT,TRBV7-9,many,TRBJ1-1,-
CAISEGGRATYEQYF,TGTGCCATCAGTGAGGGCGGGAGGGCCACCTACGAGCAGTACTTC,TRBV10-3,-,TRBJ2-7,TRBD2
CASRLQGLQETQYF,TGCGCCAGCAGGCTGCAGGGGCTCCAAGAGACCCAGTACTTC,TRBV5-1,few,TRBJ2-5,-
CASSLDTNYNYGYTF,TGTGCCAGCAGCTTAGATACTAATTACAACTATGGCTACACCTTC,TRBV11-2,few,TRBJ1-2,-
CASSPLVPQTAPSYEQYF,TGTGCCAGCTCACCCTTAGTGCCCCAAACAGCTCCGTCCTACGAGCAGTACTTC,TRBV18,-,TRBJ2-7,-
CASNVAVGETQYF,TGTGCCAGCAACGTCGCGGTCGGAGAGACCCAGTACTTC,TRBV2,many,TRBJ2-5,-
CASSPGVALGSRGFF,-,TRBV12-3/TRBV12-4,many,TRBJ2-1,-
CATSAVGDETQYF,TGTGCCACCAGTGCTGTCGGGGACGAGACCCAGTACTTC,TRBV24-1,few,TRBJ2-5,-
CASSGSDNEQFF,TGTGCCAGTAGCGGGAGTGACAATGAGCAGTTCTTC,TRBV24-1,many,TRBJ2-1,TRBD2
CASSYYQGPSYEQYF,TGTGCCAGCAGTTACTATCAGGGGCCGTCCTACGAGCAGTACTTC,TRBV6-5,-,TRBJ2-7,-